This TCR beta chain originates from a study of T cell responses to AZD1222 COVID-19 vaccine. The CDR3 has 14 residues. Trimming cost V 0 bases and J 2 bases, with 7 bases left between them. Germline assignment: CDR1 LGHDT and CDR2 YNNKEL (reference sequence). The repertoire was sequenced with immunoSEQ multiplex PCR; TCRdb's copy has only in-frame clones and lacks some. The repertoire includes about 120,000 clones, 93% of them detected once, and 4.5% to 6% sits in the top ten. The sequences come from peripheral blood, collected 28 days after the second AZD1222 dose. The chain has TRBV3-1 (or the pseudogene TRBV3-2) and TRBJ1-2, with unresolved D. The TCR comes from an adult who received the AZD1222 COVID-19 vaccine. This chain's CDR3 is CASSQDWENYGYTF. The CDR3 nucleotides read TGTGCCAGCAGCCAAGATTGGGAGAACTATGGCTACACCTTC.